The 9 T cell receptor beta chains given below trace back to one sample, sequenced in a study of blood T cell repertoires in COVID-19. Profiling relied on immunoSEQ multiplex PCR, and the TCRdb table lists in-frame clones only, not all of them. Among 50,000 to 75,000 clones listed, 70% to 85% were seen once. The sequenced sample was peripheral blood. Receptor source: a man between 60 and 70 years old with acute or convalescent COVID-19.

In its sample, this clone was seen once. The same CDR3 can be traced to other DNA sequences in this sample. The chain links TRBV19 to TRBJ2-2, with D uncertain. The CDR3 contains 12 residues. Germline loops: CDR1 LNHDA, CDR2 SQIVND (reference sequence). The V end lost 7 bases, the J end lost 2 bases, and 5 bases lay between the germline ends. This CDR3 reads CASNLNTGELFF. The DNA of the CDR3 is TGTGCCAGTAACTTAAACACCGGGGAGCTGTTTTTT.

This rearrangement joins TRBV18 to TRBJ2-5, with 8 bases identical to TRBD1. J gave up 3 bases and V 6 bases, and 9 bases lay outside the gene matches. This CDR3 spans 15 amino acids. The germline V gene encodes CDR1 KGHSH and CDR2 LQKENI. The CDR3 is CASSRRTGREETQYF. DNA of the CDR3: TGTGCCAGCTCTCGACGGACAGGGCGCGAAGAGACCCAGTACTTC.

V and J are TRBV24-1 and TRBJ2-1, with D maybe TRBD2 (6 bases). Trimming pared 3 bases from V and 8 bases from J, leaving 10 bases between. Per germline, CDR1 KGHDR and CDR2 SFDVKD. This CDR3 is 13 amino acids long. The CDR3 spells CATSDPGLYEQFF. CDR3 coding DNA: TGTGCCACCAGTGATCCGGGACTCTATGAGCAGTTCTTC.

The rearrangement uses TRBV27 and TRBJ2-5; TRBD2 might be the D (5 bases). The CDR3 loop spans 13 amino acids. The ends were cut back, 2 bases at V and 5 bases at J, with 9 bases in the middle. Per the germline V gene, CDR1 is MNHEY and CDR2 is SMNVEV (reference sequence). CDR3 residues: CASSLIGMETQYF. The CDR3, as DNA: TGTGCCAGCAGTTTAATCGGGATGGAGACCCAGTACTTC.

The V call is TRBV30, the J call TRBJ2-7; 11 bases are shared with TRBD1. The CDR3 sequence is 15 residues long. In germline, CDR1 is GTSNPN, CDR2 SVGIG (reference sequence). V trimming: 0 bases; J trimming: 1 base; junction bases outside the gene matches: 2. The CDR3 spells CAWSVGTGGSYEQYF. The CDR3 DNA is TGTGCCTGGAGTGTGGGGACAGGGGGATCCTACGAGCAGTACTTC. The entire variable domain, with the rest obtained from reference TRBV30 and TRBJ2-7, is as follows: SQTIHQWPATLVQPVGSPLSLECTVEGTSNPNLYWYRQAAGRGLQLLFYSVGIGQISSEVPQNLSASRPQDRQFILSSKKLLLSDSGFYLCAWSVGTGGSYEQYFGPGTRLTVT.

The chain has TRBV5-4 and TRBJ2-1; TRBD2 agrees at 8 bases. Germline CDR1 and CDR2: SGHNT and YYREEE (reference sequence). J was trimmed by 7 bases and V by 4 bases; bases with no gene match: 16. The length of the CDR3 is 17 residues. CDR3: CASSPRGGAQGDNEQFF. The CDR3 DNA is TGTGCCAGCAGCCCCCGGGGGGGAGCACAGGGCGATAATGAGCAGTTCTTC.

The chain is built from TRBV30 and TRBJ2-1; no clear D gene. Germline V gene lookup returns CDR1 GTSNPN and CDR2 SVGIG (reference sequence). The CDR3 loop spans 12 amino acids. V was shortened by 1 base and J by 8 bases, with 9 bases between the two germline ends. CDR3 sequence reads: CAWSDVAYEQFF. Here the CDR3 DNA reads TGTGCCTGGAGTGACGTAGCTTATGAGCAGTTCTTC.

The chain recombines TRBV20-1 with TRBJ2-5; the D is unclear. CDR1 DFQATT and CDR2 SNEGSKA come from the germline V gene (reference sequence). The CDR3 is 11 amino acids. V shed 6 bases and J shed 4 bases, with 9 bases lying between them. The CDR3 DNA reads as TGCAGTGCGTACGCTATAGAGACCCAGTACTTC. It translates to CSAYAIETQYF.

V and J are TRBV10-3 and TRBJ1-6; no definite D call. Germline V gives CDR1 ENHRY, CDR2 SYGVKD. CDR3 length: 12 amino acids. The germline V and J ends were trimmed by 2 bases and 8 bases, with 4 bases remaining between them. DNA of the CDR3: TGTGCCATCAGTGAGGGAGATTCACCCCTCCACTTT. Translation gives CAISEGDSPLHF.